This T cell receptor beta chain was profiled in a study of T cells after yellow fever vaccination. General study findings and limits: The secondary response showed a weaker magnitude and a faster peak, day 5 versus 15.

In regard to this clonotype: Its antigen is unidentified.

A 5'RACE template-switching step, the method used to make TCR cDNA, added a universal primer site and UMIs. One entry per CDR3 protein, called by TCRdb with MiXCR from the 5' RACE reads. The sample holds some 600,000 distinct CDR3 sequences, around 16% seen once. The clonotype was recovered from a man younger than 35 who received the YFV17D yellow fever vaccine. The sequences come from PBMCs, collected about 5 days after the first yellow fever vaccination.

CDR3 DNA sequence: TGTGCCAGCAGTTACCGGAGTCTGCAGAACACCGGGGAGCTGTTTTTT. Its translation is CASSYRSLQNTGELFF. This sequence joins TRBV6-5 and TRBJ2-2; D is unclear. The CDR3 is 16 amino acids. Germline-derived CDR1 and CDR2 are MNHEY and SVGAGI. V was trimmed by 2 bases and J by 1 base, leaving 11 bases between them.